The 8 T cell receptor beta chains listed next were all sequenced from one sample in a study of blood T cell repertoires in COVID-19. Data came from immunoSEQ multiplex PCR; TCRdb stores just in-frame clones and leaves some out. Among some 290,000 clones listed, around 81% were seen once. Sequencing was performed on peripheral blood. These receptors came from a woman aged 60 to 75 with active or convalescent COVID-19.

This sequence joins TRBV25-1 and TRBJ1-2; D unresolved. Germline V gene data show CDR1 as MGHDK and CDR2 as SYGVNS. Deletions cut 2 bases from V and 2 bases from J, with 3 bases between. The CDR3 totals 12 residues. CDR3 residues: CASSEQNYGYTF. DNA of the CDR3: TGTGCCAGCAGTGAACAGAACTATGGCTACACCTTC.

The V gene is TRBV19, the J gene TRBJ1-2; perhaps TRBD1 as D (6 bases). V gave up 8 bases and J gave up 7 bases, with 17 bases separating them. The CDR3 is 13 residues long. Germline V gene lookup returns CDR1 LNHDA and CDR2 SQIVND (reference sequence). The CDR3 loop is CASSPGGASGYTF. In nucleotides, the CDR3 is TGTGCCAGTTCGCCGGGGGGGGCGAGTGGCTACACCTTC.

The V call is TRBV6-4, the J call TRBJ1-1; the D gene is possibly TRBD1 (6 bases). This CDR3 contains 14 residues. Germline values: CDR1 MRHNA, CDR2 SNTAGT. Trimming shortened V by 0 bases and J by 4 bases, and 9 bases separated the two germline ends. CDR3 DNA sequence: TGTGCCAGCAGTGACTCGGACAGAGGCACTGAAGCTTTCTTT. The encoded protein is CASSDSDRGTEAFF.

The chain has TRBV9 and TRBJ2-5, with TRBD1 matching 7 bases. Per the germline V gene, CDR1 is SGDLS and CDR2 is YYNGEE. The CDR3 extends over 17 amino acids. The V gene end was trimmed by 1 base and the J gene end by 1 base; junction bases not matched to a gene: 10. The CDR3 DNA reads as TGTGCCAGCAGCGTATCCCCCTGGGGACAGTCCCAAGAGACCCAGTACTTC. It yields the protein CASSVSPWGQSQETQYF.

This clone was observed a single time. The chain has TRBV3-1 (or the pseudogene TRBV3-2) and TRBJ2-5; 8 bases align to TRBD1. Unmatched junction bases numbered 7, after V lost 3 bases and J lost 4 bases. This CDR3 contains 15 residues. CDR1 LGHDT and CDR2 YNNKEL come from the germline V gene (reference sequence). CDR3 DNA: TGTGCCAGCAGCCATGACAGGGGATCCCCAGAGACCCAGTACTTC. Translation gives CASSHDRGSPETQYF.

The CDR3 DNA reads TGTGCCAGCAGCTTGACTAGCGGGGGCATCGGCACAGATACGCAGTATTTT. Its protein is CASSLTSGGIGTDTQYF. V is TRBV5-6 and J is TRBJ2-3, with 11 positions matching TRBD2. V dropped 1 base and J dropped 1; count of bases not matched to a gene: 5. The CDR3 runs 17 residues. Germline CDR1 reads SGHDT; CDR2 reads YYEEEE.

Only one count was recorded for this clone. The CDR3 region has the DNA TGTGCCAGCAGCTTAGCATTCACTGAAGCTTTCTTT. It is translated as CASSLAFTEAFF. This chain links TRBV11-2 with TRBJ1-1; no definite D call. Germline CDR1 reads SGHAT; CDR2 reads FQNNGV. The CDR3 has 12 residues. Trimming stripped 1 base from V and 4 bases from J, with 4 bases between.

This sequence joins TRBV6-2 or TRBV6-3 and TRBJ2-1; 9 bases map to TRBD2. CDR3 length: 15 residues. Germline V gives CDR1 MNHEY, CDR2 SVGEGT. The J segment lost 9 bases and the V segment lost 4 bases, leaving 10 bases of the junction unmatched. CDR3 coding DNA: TGTGCCAGCAGTTCTTTCGCGGGGGGGCTCAGTGAGCAGTTCTTC. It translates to CASSSFAGGLSEQFF.